The rows below give T cell receptor beta chains drawn from one sample of a study of T-cell reconstitution after alpha-beta-depleted transplantation in children. TCRdb itself ran the PCR reads through MiXCR, one entry per CDR3 protein. This sample yields approximately 390,000 distinct CDR3 sequences, of which about a tenth are seen a single time; roughly 6% belongs to the top ten. The sequencing here drew on PBMCs from the stem cell graft donor, taken from the stem cell graft. The source of these receptors is a human donor who donated a stem cell graft to a child with acute myeloid leukemia. Both conserved end residues are part of each CDR3. The D gene is left open where the match is weak. Clone size is shown for a subset of rows, as once, few, many or a class of expanded clone.

.,TRBV10-3,13,TRBJ2-2,many,CAISNANTGELFF,TGTGCCATCAGTAACGCGAACACCGGGGAGCTGTTTTTT
.,TRBV5-5,13,TRBJ1-2,few,CASSFVGLDGYTF,TGTGCCAGCAGCTTTGTAGGGTTGGATGGCTACACCTTC
TRBD1,TRBV20-1,13,TRBJ2-5,few,CSAEQGVGETQYF,TGCAGTGCAGAACAGGGGGTAGGAGAGACCCAGTACTTC
TRBD1,TRBV11-2,16,TRBJ1-6,.,CASSPAPGTGYSPLHF,TGTGCCAGCAGCCCAGCCCCCGGGACAGGGTATTCACCCCTCCACTTT
TRBD1,TRBV14,14,TRBJ1-4,.,CASSHRTGAEKLFF,TGTGCCAGCAGCCATCGGACAGGAGCGGAAAAACTGTTTTTT
TRBD2,TRBV5-1,17,TRBJ2-1,few,CASSIGLAGGLYNEQFF,TGCGCCAGCAGCATCGGGCTAGCGGGAGGATTGTACAATGAGCAGTTCTTC
.,TRBV5-4,14,TRBJ2-5,many,CASSLGLEQETQYF,TGTGCCAGCAGCTTGGGGTTAGAGCAAGAGACCCAGTACTTC
.,TRBV12-3/TRBV12-4,15,TRBJ2-4,few,CASSFVRSNKNIQYF,TGTGCCAGCAGTTTCGTACGCAGCAACAAAAACATTCAGTACTTC
TRBD1,TRBV9,15,TRBJ2-4,few,CASSVSGTAENIQYF,TGTGCCAGCAGCGTTTCCGGGACAGCTGAAAACATTCAGTACTTC
TRBD1,TRBV4-3,14,TRBJ2-7,many,CASSPGTVSYEQYF,TGCGCCAGCAGCCCTGGGACAGTCTCCTACGAGCAGTACTTC
TRBD2,TRBV13,16,TRBJ2-1,few,CASSLAPGGAGNEQFF,TGTGCCAGCAGCTTAGCTCCCGGGGGGGCAGGCAATGAGCAGTTCTTC
.,TRBV12-3/TRBV12-4,14,TRBJ2-3,.,CASSPRALGDTQYF,TGTGCCAGCAGTCCGCGGGCCCTAGGGGATACGCAGTATTTT
.,TRBV10-3,16,TRBJ1-3,.,CAISETGLSSGNTIYF,TGTGCCATCAGTGAAACAGGGCTTAGCTCTGGAAACACCATATATTTT
.,TRBV6-1,14,TRBJ2-1,.,CASTQARSYNEQFF,TGTGCCAGCACCCAAGCGCGCTCCTACAATGAGCAGTTCTTC
.,TRBV4-1,14,TRBJ2-1,few,CASSQVGESNEQFF,TGCGCCAGCAGCCAAGTCGGGGAGTCCAATGAGCAGTTCTTC
.,TRBV27,13,TRBJ2-7,few,CASSYGSYYEQYF,TGTGCCAGCAGTTATGGGAGCTACTACGAGCAGTACTTC
TRBD1,TRBV4-2,14,TRBJ1-1,many,CASSPTGLNTEAFF,TGTGCCAGCAGCCCGACAGGGTTGAACACTGAAGCTTTCTTT
TRBD1,TRBV10-3,16,TRBJ1-6,.,CAISDRGQGANSPLHF,TGTGCCATCAGTGATCGCGGACAGGGGGCAAATTCACCCCTCCACTTT
.,TRBV30,11,TRBJ1-4,.,CAWSIREKLFF,TGTGCCTGGAGTATTCGAGAAAAACTGTTTTTT
.,TRBV4-3,18,TRBJ2-2,few,CASSQESAGSLHTGELFF,TGCGCCAGCAGCCAAGAGTCAGCCGGGAGTCTGCACACCGGGGAGCTGTTTTTT
TRBD1,TRBV27,13,TRBJ2-3,many,CASSPGQHLTQYF,TGTGCCAGCAGTCCGGGACAGCACCTAACGCAGTATTTT
TRBD1,TRBV12-3/TRBV12-4,14,TRBJ1-2,many,CASSTGQGSYGYTF,TGTGCCAGCAGTACCGGACAGGGGAGCTATGGCTACACCTTC
TRBD2,TRBV11-2,18,TRBJ2-1,.,CASSLSISSGSHYNEQFF,TGTGCCAGCAGCTTATCCATATCTAGCGGGAGTCACTACAATGAGCAGTTCTTC